Ten or more counts support the clone carrying this T cell receptor (beta chain). Its target is not known. These data originate in a study of T cells in Graves' hyperthyroidism and ophthalmopathy. At the level of the study: Staff took peripheral blood when the initial diagnosis was made, before any treatment began.

General observations from the study: For ophthalmopathy, model prediction preceded onset by a median approximately 6 months. Patients with ophthalmopathy were separated from those with stable hyperthyroidism by a 13 V-J model.

The CDR3 regions of TCR beta were amplified from RNA transcripts. Initially, a first-round RT-PCR of the TCR CDR3 employed the HTBI primer set. TCRdb analysed the multiplex PCR reads with MiXCR anew, one entry per CDR3 protein. Among about 380,000 distinct CDR3 sequences listed, less than 20% were seen once. CDR1 SGHNT and CDR2 YYREEE come from the germline V gene (reference sequence). This CDR3 contains 15 residues. Trimming shortened V by 0 bases and J by 0 bases, and 9 bases separated the two germline ends. The rearrangement links TRBV5-4 to TRBJ1-1; D gene ambiguous. This sequence was found in a man in his late teens or twenties with Graves' ophthalmopathy. Sequenced: blood. CDR3 sequence: CASSLGTVLNTEAFF. CDR3 nucleotides: TGTGCCAGCAGCTTGGGTACAGTGCTGAACACTGAAGCTTTCTTT.